This TCR beta chain came from a study of T cell responses to AZD1222 COVID-19 vaccine. Trimming shortened V by 2 bases and J by 7 bases, and 18 bases separated the two germline ends. CDR1 is KGHSH and CDR2 is LQKENI in the germline V gene. The CDR3 sequence is 16 residues long. Regarding the study as a whole: Repertoires were obtained solely post-peak T cell response. Clonal diversity may have been underestimated in mostly white British donors. Reportedly, close to half of spike-specific TCRs are directed against unmutated variant regions. Spike-specific TCR depth and breadth grew after two AZD1222 doses.

In the case of this clone: Its antigen remains unidentified.

Using immunoSEQ multiplex PCR, the repertoire was profiled, and TCRdb retains in-frame clones only, with some absent. This table has some 150,000 clones, around 88% appearing once. The rearrangement joins TRBV18 to TRBJ1-5; TRBD1 is a possible D gene (5 bases). The source is an adult in good health. Sequenced here: peripheral blood, sampled on day 0 of AZD1222 vaccination. As DNA, the CDR3 is TGTGCCAGCTCACCAGAGACGGGGGAGATCCGGCAGCCCCAGCATTTT. This gives the protein CASSPETGEIRQPQHF.